Detailed here is one T cell receptor (beta chain). This clonotype has a count of ten or more. The clone's antigen remains unknown. Per-nucleotide qualities are absent, and no much larger clonotype sits a single base away. This sample is drawn from a study of identical twins (dated by TCRdb to about 2016). For context, the study as a whole: To test whether fetal clonotypes persist, this study deep-sequenced TCR alpha and beta repertoires from monozygotic twins, from unrelated adults of various ages, and from cord blood. To rule out contamination, replicate twin experiments were performed at different times with different library preparation protocols. General findings and caveats noted by the study authors: Because the same donors could not be followed over many years, the conclusions depended on cross-sectional statistical analysis. Invariant T cells such as MAIT and iNKT could partly confound zero-insertion analyses, although diverse VJ usage argued against such confounding for most clonotypes. Compared with coincidental sharing between unrelated individuals, an excess of low generation-probability sequences was observed among out-of-frame TCR alpha sequences shared between twins. Abundant cord blood beta clonotypes carried fewer insertions; young adult naive repertoires showed a weaker similar trend, while memory repertoires showed none. In monozygotic twins, recombination models systematically underestimated out-of-frame TCR alpha sharing, but the models matched the sharing seen between unrelated individuals. The excess sharing between twins in beta out-of-frame sequences was weaker because fewer shared sequences reduced the signal-to-noise ratio.

Every donor was a healthy Caucasian. Three unrelated non-twin adults were additionally sequenced: a male aged 18 to 29, a male aged 50 to 60 and a female aged 50 to 60. Miltenyi CD45RO+ enrichment and human naive T-cell isolation kits were used to isolate memory (CD45RO+) and naive T cells from PBMC. Via the germline V gene (reference sequence), CDR1 is SSHAT and CDR2 FNYEAQ. The germline ends are 6 bases apart after V is trimmed by 1 base and J by 3 bases. The CDR3 numbers 13 residues from cysteine through phenylalanine. The only DNA kept is the CDR3, 39 bases in frame from the first base. Libraries were built with 5' RACE. Sequencing instrument: Illumina HiSeq 2000. A universal primer binding site was added through template switching, and the final cDNA carried a unique molecular identifier so that TCR cDNA molecules could be counted accurately. Specific primers in the conserved constant-segment region were used to synthesize first-strand cDNA for TCR alpha and beta chains. Each cDNA library was double barcoded, with a SMART-Mk sample barcode plus Illumina barcodes, to control for contamination. TruSeq adapter sequences and Illumina sample barcodes were added in two successive PCR steps. The TCR alpha and beta cDNA libraries were sequenced on the Illumina HiSeq platform using custom primers. From the authors' description of their analysis: MiGEC processed the raw reads to extract unique molecular identifiers, while MiXCR was used to determine the CDR3 positions. For each individual, recombination models were inferred using an EM algorithm with the repgenHMM and IGoR tools. The tcR package in R was used for shared clonotype analysis, with sharing normalized by the product of cloneset sizes. To study raw recombination without the effects of thymic and clonal selection, out-of-frame nonproductive sequences were analyzed. TCRdb took the public reads, trimmed them with fastp at Q25, ran MiXCR for clone calling and kept in-frame beta chains. A single entry per CDR3 protein holds the most common genes and DNA from its merged rows. TCRdb, rather than the study authors, made the V and J calls. The sample yields hundreds of thousands of distinct CDR3 sequences; roughly 6% were counted once. The top ten clones comprise 1.5% to 2% of the sample.

The V and J segments used are TRBV7-7 and TRBJ2-5; the D gene lacks a confident call. This receptor was identified in a man between 18 and 35 years old in good health. The source material was naive T cells sorted from blood. What this sample's cell subset or site label stands for: cells isolated with a human naive T-cell isolation kit. The CDR3 amino acid sequence is: CASSLVIEETQYF. The DNA sequence reads TGTGCCAGCAGCTTAGTTATAGAAGAGACCCAGTACTTC.